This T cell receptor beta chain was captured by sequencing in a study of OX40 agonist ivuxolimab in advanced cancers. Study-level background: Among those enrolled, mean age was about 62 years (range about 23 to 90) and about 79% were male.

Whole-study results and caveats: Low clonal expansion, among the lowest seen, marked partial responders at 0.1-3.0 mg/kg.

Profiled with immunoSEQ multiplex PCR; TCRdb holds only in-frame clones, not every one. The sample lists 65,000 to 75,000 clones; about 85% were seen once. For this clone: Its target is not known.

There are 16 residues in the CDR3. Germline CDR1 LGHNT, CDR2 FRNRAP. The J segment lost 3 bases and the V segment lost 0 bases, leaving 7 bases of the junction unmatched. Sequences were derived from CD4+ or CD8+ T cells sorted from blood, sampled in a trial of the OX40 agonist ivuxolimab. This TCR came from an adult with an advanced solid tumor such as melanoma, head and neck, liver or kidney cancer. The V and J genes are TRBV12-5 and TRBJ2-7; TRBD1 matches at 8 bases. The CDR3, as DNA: TGTGCTAGTGGTTTGGTACAGGGGGGAGCCCGCTACGAGCAGTACTTC. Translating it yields CASGLVQGGARYEQYF.